Each of the 20 T cell receptor beta chains below was sequenced from the same sample in a study of cytomegalovirus exposure and HLA in healthy donors. With 60 Vbeta and 13 Jbeta primers, the PCR was carried out. The table came from immunoSEQ multiplex PCR; TCRdb's copy has only in-frame clones and leaves some out. This table holds 150,000 to 200,000 clones, roughly four fifths found once. The sample consisted of PBMCs. The source of these receptors is a middle-aged man in good health and CMV-seropositive.

The count of this clone is one. The chain combines TRBV5-8 with TRBJ2-7; TRBD1 agrees at 8 bases. Germline V lookup: CDR1 SGHTS, CDR2 YDEGEE. The V gene end was trimmed by 4 bases and the J gene end by 5 bases; junction bases not matched to a gene: 11. The CDR3 runs 15 residues. The CDR3 region is CASSGPIRGPHEQYF. CDR3 DNA: TGTGCCAGCAGCGGACCAATCAGGGGGCCCCACGAGCAGTACTTC.

V gene TRBV11-2 combines with J gene TRBJ2-1; 9 bases map to TRBD1. J gave up 6 bases and V 5 bases, and 11 bases lay outside the gene matches. The germline gives CDR1 SGHAT, CDR2 FQNNGV. The CDR3 covers 16 residues. CDR3 in DNA: TGTGCCAGCAGCGTAACAGGGGGCAAAATTGGCAATGAGCAGTTCTTC. Encoded protein: CASSVTGGKIGNEQFF.

This clone showed up just once. The V gene is TRBV5-6, the J gene TRBJ2-2, with TRBD2 as a possible D gene (5 bases). Looked up from germline, CDR1 is SGHDT and CDR2 is YYEEEE. The V end was cut by 0 bases, the J end by 7 bases, with 7 bases between. The CDR3 contains 13 residues. CDR3 sequence reads: CASSLAGNGELFF. The CDR3 DNA follows: TGTGCCAGCAGCTTGGCCGGGAACGGGGAGCTGTTTTTT.

Notes on this clone: Germline is not matched at one junction end, which may reflect a read error. The chain has TRBV7-7 and TRBJ2-5; 14 bases match TRBD2. This CDR3 has 15 amino acids. Germline V gives CDR1 SSHAT, CDR2 FNYEAQ (reference sequence). The CDR3, as DNA: TGTGCTAGCATGTCGACTAGCGGGAGGGCGGAGACCCAGTACTTC. It specifies CASMSTSGRAETQYF.

V gene TRBV6-1 combines with J gene TRBJ1-4, with a weak D call TRBD1 (5 bases). The CDR3 is 17 residues long. CDR1 and CDR2 from the germline V gene are MNHNS and SASEGT. V was pared by 1 base and J by 8 bases, with 20 bases between. This chain's CDR3 is CASSEGGGEDWWEKLFF. DNA for the CDR3: TGTGCCAGCAGTGAAGGGGGAGGGGAGGATTGGTGGGAAAAACTGTTTTTT.

The rearrangement joins TRBV7-9 to TRBJ2-5, with 8 bases that match TRBD1. The germline CDR1 and CDR2 sequences are SEHNR and FQNEAQ (reference sequence). The CDR3 contains 14 residues. V lost 5 bases to trimming and J lost 7 bases; unmatched junction nucleotides: 9. The CDR3 nucleotides read TGTGCCAGCAGCCCGAGGACAGGGACTGGGACCCAGTACTTC. Translated, it gives CASSPRTGTGTQYF.

On this clone: The junction differs from germline at one of its ends, possibly a read error. The chain has TRBV10-3 and TRBJ2-7; D unclear. CDR1 ENHRY and CDR2 SYGVKD come from the germline V gene. The CDR3 has 12 amino acids. This chain's CDR3 is CANSESAYEQYF. The CDR3 bases are TGTGCCAACAGTGAGTCGGCTTACGAGCAGTACTTC.

This clone was observed a handful of times. The V call is TRBV18, the J call TRBJ1-3, with D possibly TRBD1 on 6 matching bases. Trimming left V 2 bases short and J 2 bases short, with 10 bases between. Germline V CDR1 and CDR2: KGHSH, LQKENI. The length of the CDR3 is 15 residues. The CDR3 loop reads CASSPGKGAGNTIYF. The CDR3 region has the DNA TGTGCCAGCTCACCAGGGAAGGGGGCTGGAAACACCATATATTTT.

The chain links TRBV4-2 to TRBJ2-7, with a tentative D call TRBD2 (6 bases). V dropped 1 base and J dropped 7 bases, with 14 bases sitting between them. Per germline, CDR1 LGHNA and CDR2 YNFKEQ. This CDR3 spans 14 amino acids. The DNA for the CDR3 is TGTGCCAGCAGCCAAGGGGGAGTAGCGGAAGAGCAGTACTTC. Residues: CASSQGGVAEEQYF.

This chain joins TRBV7-9 and TRBJ1-4; D perhaps matches TRBD1 (6 bases). The CDR3 contains 13 residues. With 4 bases removed from V and 8 bases from J, the gap between germline ends came to 11 bases. CDR1 and CDR2 (germline): SEHNR, FQNEAQ (reference sequence). The CDR3 DNA sequence: TGTGCCAGCAGCTCCACAGGGTTCGAAAAACTGTTTTTT. It yields the protein CASSSTGFEKLFF.

The chain employs TRBV4-3 and TRBJ2-7; no definite D call. Trimming left V 4 bases short and J 6 bases short, with 13 bases between. Looked up from germline, CDR1 is LGHNA and CDR2 is YSLEER. This CDR3 spans 13 amino acids. The CDR3: CASSLSGSGEQYF. The CDR3 bases are TGCGCCAGCAGCCTTTCCGGGTCTGGCGAGCAGTACTTC.

The rearrangement uses TRBV9 and TRBJ1-2; 7 positions match TRBD1. The germline gives CDR1 SGDLS, CDR2 YYNGEE. The CDR3 loop spans 15 amino acids. V lost 0 bases, J lost 3 bases, and 5 bases stayed unmatched. The CDR3 bases are TGTGCCAGCAGCGTAGCGACAGGGACCGACTATGGCTACACCTTC. Residues: CASSVATGTDYGYTF. The full variable domain, completed using reference TRBV9 and TRBJ1-2, is DSGVTQTPKHLITATGQRVTLRCSPRSGDLSVYWYQQSLDQGLQFLIQYYNGEERAKGNILERFSAQQFPDLHSELNLSSLELGDSALYFCASSVATGTDYGYTFGSGTRLTVV.

This clone has only one observation. This rearrangement joins TRBV30 to TRBJ2-4; no clear D. The CDR3 is 14 amino acids. V shed 4 bases and J shed 1 base, with 11 bases lying between them. Germline V lookup: CDR1 GTSNPN, CDR2 SVGIG (reference sequence). In DNA, the CDR3 is TGTGCCTGGATGAGGAGTGTGGCCAAAAACATTCAGTACTTC. It codes for CAWMRSVAKNIQYF.

V gene TRBV27 combines with J gene TRBJ2-1, with 7 bases identical to TRBD1. Germline CDR1 reads MNHEY; CDR2 reads SMNVEV (reference sequence). With 0 bases clipped from V and 6 bases from J, the junction kept 20 bases outside the gene matches. The CDR3 contains 20 residues. For the CDR3, the DNA is TGTGCCAGCAGTTTATCGTTCCGAATGACAGGGTTGGATCGAGTCAATGAGCAGTTCTTC. It specifies CASSLSFRMTGLDRVNEQFF.

The CDR3 region is CAWSGPGQKYSNYGYTF. Here the CDR3 DNA reads TGTGCCTGGAGTGGGCCGGGACAGAAGTACTCTAACTATGGCTACACCTTC. This chain connects TRBV30 to TRBJ1-2; TRBD1 matches 7 bases. The V segment lost 1 base and the J segment 0 bases; nucleotides outside the gene matches: 11. Germline V gene lookup returns CDR1 GTSNPN and CDR2 SVGIG (reference sequence). CDR3 length: 17 residues.

The chain recombines TRBV19 with TRBJ2-4; TRBD2 matches 7 bases. CDR1 and CDR2 (germline): LNHDA, SQIVND (reference sequence). This CDR3 is built from 16 residues. The ends lost 3 bases at V and 3 bases at J; junction bases unmatched: 8. CDR3 in amino acids: CASSIISSGGKNIQYF. For the CDR3, the DNA is TGTGCCAGTAGTATTATTTCTAGCGGTGGCAAAAACATTCAGTACTTC.

This chain joins TRBV5-1 and TRBJ2-7; D not resolved. Trimming took 0 bases from V and 0 from J, leaving 7 bases between them. Germline V gives CDR1 SGHRS, CDR2 YFSETQ. The CDR3 sequence is 14 residues long. The CDR3 reads CASSLGRISYEQYF. For the CDR3, the DNA is TGCGCCAGCAGCTTGGGCAGGATCTCCTACGAGCAGTACTTC.

J is TRBJ2-7 and V is TRBV28, with 8 bases aligning to TRBD1. This CDR3 is built from 15 residues. The germline V gene has CDR1 MDHEN and CDR2 SYDVKM. V dropped 1 base and J dropped 6; count of bases not matched to a gene: 8. The CDR3 loop is CASSLLTGQAGEQYF. The CDR3 nucleotides are TGTGCCAGCAGTTTATTAACGGGACAGGCTGGCGAGCAGTACTTC.

This clone was recorded only once. J is TRBJ2-1 and V is TRBV5-1; the match to TRBD2 covers 7 bases. The ends lost 4 bases at V and 8 bases at J; junction bases unmatched: 12. Germline lookup yields CDR1 SGHRS and CDR2 YFSETQ. The CDR3 runs 15 residues. CDR3 in DNA: TGCGCCAGCAGCGCAGCCGGGACTACCTTCGATGAGCAGTTCTTC. This encodes CASSAAGTTFDEQFF. Drawing the rest from reference TRBV5-1 and TRBJ2-1, the complete variable domain is KAGVTQTPRYLIKTRGQQVTLSCSPISGHRSVSWYQQTPGQGLQFLFEYFSETQRNKGNFPGRFSGRQFSNSRSEMNVSTLELGDSALYLCASSAAGTTFDEQFFGPGTRLTVL.

The chain links TRBV5-1 to TRBJ2-1; 8 bases align to TRBD1. CDR3 length equals 13 residues. Germline loops: CDR1 SGHRS, CDR2 YFSETQ. Trimming at V came to 4 bases and at J to 7 bases, leaving 4 bases not matched to a gene. The DNA for the CDR3 is TGCGCCAGCAGCGGATACAGGGGGAATGAGCAGTTCTTC. Its protein product is CASSGYRGNEQFF. Using reference TRBV5-1 and TRBJ2-1 for the parts outside the CDR3, the full variable domain is KAGVTQTPRYLIKTRGQQVTLSCSPISGHRSVSWYQQTPGQGLQFLFEYFSETQRNKGNFPGRFSGRQFSNSRSEMNVSTLELGDSALYLCASSGYRGNEQFFGPGTRLTVL.